What follows are 28 T cell receptor beta chains derived from one specimen sequenced in a study of cytomegalovirus exposure and HLA in healthy donors. Sequencing used immunoSEQ multiplex PCR; TCRdb keeps in-frame clones, though not all of them. The table lists around 190,000 clones, more than 70% of them singletons, with over 1.1% in the top ten. The sample taken for sequencing was PBMCs. The receptor set was obtained from a woman under 30 in good health and CMV-seronegative.

This clone is a singleton in its sample. This chain links TRBV4-1 with TRBJ1-3; the D gene is possibly TRBD1 (5 bases). Germline V gene lookup returns CDR1 MGHRA and CDR2 YSYEKL. The germline V and J ends were trimmed by 4 bases and 0 bases, with 22 bases remaining between them. This CDR3 comprises 19 residues. The CDR3 nucleotides are TGCGCCAGCAGCCCCTACCCAGTTATAGGGGAAAACTCTGGAAACACCATATATTTT. Translation gives CASSPYPVIGENSGNTIYF.

This rearrangement joins TRBV7-3 to TRBJ1-1; D is undetermined. The CDR3 is 13 residues long. Trimming shortened V by 4 bases and J by 0 bases, and 6 bases separated the two germline ends. Germline-derived CDR1 and CDR2 are SGHTA and FQGTGA. The CDR3: CASSSSVNTEAFF. CDR3 nucleotide sequence: TGTGCCAGCAGCTCTTCAGTGAACACTGAAGCTTTCTTT.

The chain carries TRBV9 and TRBJ1-2, with a tentative D call TRBD1 (5 bases). CDR1 is SGDLS and CDR2 is YYNGEE in the germline V gene. The germline V and J ends were trimmed by 4 bases and 6 bases, with 16 bases remaining between them. There are 14 residues in the CDR3. The CDR3 region has the DNA TGTGCCAGCAGCAAACCCGCAGGGTTGCATGGCTACACCTTC. It codes for CASSKPAGLHGYTF.

This clone appeared once. The gene calls are TRBV10-1 and TRBJ2-2, with 9 bases that match TRBD1. From germline, CDR1 is WNHNN and CDR2 SYGVQD (reference sequence). This CDR3 spans 14 amino acids. Trimming removed 6 bases from V and 4 bases from J; junction bases left unmatched: 3. The CDR3 reads CASRVDRGTGELFF. For the CDR3, the DNA is TGCGCCAGCAGGGTGGACAGGGGCACCGGGGAGCTGTTTTTT.

The chain links TRBV9 to TRBJ2-1, with TRBD1 matching 11 bases. Germline V gene lookup returns CDR1 SGDLS and CDR2 YYNGEE. This CDR3 has 14 residues. The V gene end was trimmed by 2 bases and the J gene end by 10 bases; junction bases not matched to a gene: 5. CDR3 amino acids: CASSVGQGVGEQFF. The CDR3 coding sequence is TGTGCCAGCAGCGTGGGACAGGGGGTAGGAGAGCAGTTCTTC.

This clone was seen once. This may be a read error, as it is one base from a much larger clone. The chain has TRBV11-3 and TRBJ1-2; D is unclear. CDR1 is SGHNT, CDR2 YENEEA, per germline. The CDR3 is 12 amino acids. V lost 5 bases and J 4 bases, leaving 8 bases between the germline ends. The CDR3 is CASSGYSYGYTF. DNA of the CDR3: TGTGCCAGCAGCGGGTACAGCTATGGCTACACCTTC.

Points on this clone: The sample contains more than one DNA sequence encoding this CDR3. The rearrangement links TRBV30 to TRBJ1-2, with D possibly TRBD1 on 5 matching bases. The CDR3 has 12 amino acids. V was shortened by 3 bases and J by 2 bases, with 7 bases between the two germline ends. Germline values: CDR1 GTSNPN, CDR2 SVGIG (reference sequence). CDR3 residues: CAWSPGNYGYTF. In DNA form, the CDR3 reads TGTGCCTGGAGCCCAGGGAACTATGGCTACACCTTC.

The V and J genes are TRBV6-5 and TRBJ1-2; possible D gene TRBD1, 6 bases. Trimming shortened V by 6 bases and J by 5 bases, and 16 bases separated the two germline ends. In germline, CDR1 is MNHEY, CDR2 SVGAGI. CDR3 length: 14 residues. The CDR3 DNA sequence: TGTGCCAGCAGGAAGACAGGAGAGAGTTATGGCTACACCTTC. This encodes CASRKTGESYGYTF.

The chain links TRBV7-6 to TRBJ1-4, with D perhaps TRBD1 (5 bases). The CDR3 runs 15 residues. Germline CDR1 SGHVS, CDR2 FNYEAQ. V was shortened by 6 bases and J by 0 bases, with 11 bases between the two germline ends. Here the CDR3 DNA reads TGTGCCAGCAGAAGACAGCTTGCAACTAATGAAAAACTGTTTTTT. It translates to CASRRQLATNEKLFF.

This clone was detected once. The chain is built from TRBV7-9 and TRBJ2-5, with 7 bases identical to TRBD1. Trimming took 5 bases from V and 2 from J; bases not matched to a gene: 11. Germline V gene sequence: CDR1 SEHNR, CDR2 FQNEAQ (reference sequence). This CDR3 has 16 amino acids. CDR3 sequence reads: CASSKLGWGQQETQYF. DNA of the CDR3: TGTGCCAGCAGCAAGCTGGGATGGGGACAGCAAGAGACCCAGTACTTC.

This rearrangement joins TRBV2 to TRBJ2-6, with D possibly matching TRBD1 (5 bases). The CDR3 has 15 residues. Trimming left V 4 bases short and J 4 bases short, with 11 bases between. Per the germline V gene, CDR1 is SNHLY and CDR2 is FYNNEI. The CDR3 DNA reads TGTGCCAGCAGTGGATCCAGGGCCGGGGCCAACGTCCTGACTTTC. Protein: CASSGSRAGANVLTF.

This rearrangement joins TRBV29-1 to TRBJ2-5; D not resolved. V was pared by 1 base and J by 1 base, with 4 bases between. The germline V gene has CDR1 SQVTM and CDR2 ANQGSEA. This CDR3 has 12 amino acids. CDR3: CSVEGIQETQYF. The DNA for the CDR3 is TGCAGCGTTGAAGGTATCCAAGAGACCCAGTACTTC.

The chain links TRBV5-1 to TRBJ1-6; 8 nucleotides agree with TRBD1. The CDR3 runs to 15 residues. The V and J ends lost 2 bases and 6 bases, in that order; junction bases with no gene match: 4. From germline, CDR1 is SGHRS and CDR2 YFSETQ. The CDR3 DNA follows: TGCGCCAGCAGCTTACAGGGGGGGGTTAATTCACCCCTCCACTTT. It yields the protein CASSLQGGVNSPLHF.

This clone was seen just once. The chain combines TRBV20-1 with TRBJ2-1; D gene ambiguous. CDR3 length: 11 residues. Trimming stripped 5 bases from V and 12 bases from J, with 14 bases between. Per germline, CDR1 DFQATT and CDR2 SNEGSKA (reference sequence). The CDR3 spells CSAVNNRPQFF. The CDR3 DNA is TGCAGTGCTGTGAACAACCGTCCGCAGTTCTTC.

The V and J genes are TRBV11-3 and TRBJ2-6, with 7 nucleotides matching TRBD2. V lost 5 bases and J lost 4; bases outside the gene matches: 11. This CDR3 comprises 17 residues. Germline CDR1 reads SGHNT; CDR2 reads YENEEA. CDR3 in DNA: TGTGCCAGCAGCACCCGTCGGGGAGGGCCAGGGGCCAACGTCCTGACTTTC. As protein: CASSTRRGGPGANVLTF.

The rearrangement joins TRBV6-1 to TRBJ1-1, with no clear D. Trimming pared 3 bases from V and 1 base from J, leaving 9 bases between. CDR1 MNHNS and CDR2 SASEGT come from the germline V gene. The CDR3 runs to 14 residues. Written as DNA, the CDR3 is TGTGCCAGCAGTGACGCGGGAAGGAACACTGAAGCTTTCTTT. As protein: CASSDAGRNTEAFF.

This chain joins TRBV7-9 and TRBJ1-2; 8 positions agree with TRBD1. Germline CDR1 reads SEHNR; CDR2 reads FQNEAQ (reference sequence). V lost 5 bases, J lost 7 bases, and 12 bases stayed unmatched. The CDR3 runs 15 residues. This CDR3 is CASSKGGQGAVGYTF. The CDR3 region has the DNA TGTGCCAGCAGCAAAGGGGGCCAGGGGGCGGTTGGCTACACCTTC.

This chain uses TRBV5-1 with TRBJ2-3; D is possibly TRBD2 (6 bases). CDR1 SGHRS and CDR2 YFSETQ come from the germline V gene. V dropped 4 bases and J dropped 1 base, with 10 bases sitting between them. The CDR3 extends over 14 amino acids. The CDR3 sequence: CASSRGGGTDTQYF. CDR3 nucleotides: TGCGCCAGCAGCCGAGGAGGGGGCACAGATACGCAGTATTTT.

CDR3 loop: CASSPQRSSYNEQFF. The CDR3 DNA reads TGTGCCAGCAGCCCTCAAAGGAGCTCCTACAATGAGCAGTTCTTC. The chain has TRBV14 and TRBJ2-1, with D hard to call. The germline V gene encodes CDR1 SGHDN and CDR2 FVKESK. V lost 4 bases and J 0 bases, leaving 10 bases between the germline ends. The CDR3 is 15 amino acids.

The rearrangement joins TRBV30 to TRBJ1-1, with D unresolved. The CDR3 is 11 residues long. Germline CDR1 reads GTSNPN; CDR2 reads SVGIG (reference sequence). V shed 5 bases and J shed 5 bases, with 9 bases lying between them. Here the CDR3 reads CAWGLNTEAFF. The CDR3 coding sequence is TGTGCCTGGGGACTCAATACTGAAGCTTTCTTT.

The chain is built from TRBV18 and TRBJ2-7; 7 bases align to TRBD1. The CDR3 has 12 residues. Germline lookup yields CDR1 KGHSH and CDR2 LQKENI. After removal of 4 bases from V and 3 bases from J, the junction contained 0 bases not matched to a gene. The CDR3 DNA sequence: TGTGCCAGCTCACGGGACAGCTACGAGCAGTACTTC. It specifies CASSRDSYEQYF.

DNA of the CDR3: TGTGCCAGCAGTATTCTAGCGGGAGAAGGAAACGAGCAGTACTTC. Its translation: CASSILAGEGNEQYF. The chain uses TRBV6-1 and TRBJ2-7, with TRBD2 matching 10 bases. Losses at the gene ends were 5 bases for V and 5 bases for J; bases not matched to a gene: 9. The CDR3 contains 15 residues. CDR1 MNHNS and CDR2 SASEGT come from the germline V gene.

This clone was seen a few times. The rearrangement joins TRBV5-1 to TRBJ1-5, with 7 nucleotides matching TRBD1. Trimming cost V 4 bases and J 4 bases; bases outside gene matches: 5. CDR3 size: 14 residues. In germline, CDR1 is SGHRS, CDR2 YFSETQ. As DNA, the CDR3 is TGCGCCAGCAGCCCTGGACAGGATAATCAGCCCCAGCATTTT. Protein: CASSPGQDNQPQHF.

The chain couples TRBV10-3 to TRBJ2-7; 8 nucleotides agree with TRBD2. Germline-derived CDR1 and CDR2 are ENHRY and SYGVKD. The trim removed 7 bases at V and 5 bases at J, leaving 10 bases unmatched. The CDR3 extends over 14 amino acids. For the CDR3, the DNA is TGTGCCATCAACAACGGGGGGGGAACCAACGAGCAGTACTTC. Translating gives CAINNGGGTNEQYF.

The chain is built from TRBV7-2 and TRBJ1-5; D may be TRBD1 (5 bases). The CDR3 runs 15 residues. The germline gives CDR1 SGHTA, CDR2 FQGNSA. V lost 4 bases and J 0 bases, leaving 10 bases between the germline ends. In DNA, the CDR3 is TGTGCCAGCAGCTCAGACAGATATAGCAATCAGCCCCAGCATTTT. Its protein product is CASSSDRYSNQPQHF.

The chain employs TRBV4-1 and TRBJ2-5, with 7 bases lining up with TRBD1. Germline CDR1 reads MGHRA; CDR2 reads YSYEKL. Trimming removed 4 bases from V and 5 bases from J; junction bases left unmatched: 4. The CDR3 consists of 13 residues. CDR3 in amino acids: CASSLQGKETQYF. Written as DNA, the CDR3 is TGCGCCAGCAGCCTACAGGGGAAGGAGACCCAGTACTTC.

The chain employs TRBV7-9 and TRBJ2-5; 9 nucleotides align to TRBD1. Germline CDR1 SEHNR, CDR2 FQNEAQ (reference sequence). This CDR3 is 15 amino acids long. V gave up 0 bases and J gave up 8 bases; unmatched junction bases: 7. This chain's CDR3 is CASSLATGGMKTQYF. CDR3 DNA sequence: TGTGCCAGCAGCTTAGCGACAGGGGGAATGAAAACCCAGTACTTC.

This chain links TRBV30 with TRBJ1-1; D remains ambiguous. Germline V gene lookup returns CDR1 GTSNPN and CDR2 SVGIG (reference sequence). The CDR3 extends over 11 amino acids. V was shortened by 2 bases and J by 4 bases, with 5 bases between the two germline ends. The CDR3, as DNA: TGTGCCTGGAGTATCCGCACTGAAGCTTTCTTT. It yields the protein CAWSIRTEAFF. The full variable domain, completed using reference TRBV30 and TRBJ1-1, is SQTIHQWPATLVQPVGSPLSLECTVEGTSNPNLYWYRQAAGRGLQLLFYSVGIGQISSEVPQNLSASRPQDRQFILSSKKLLLSDSGFYLCAWSIRTEAFFGQGTRLTVV.